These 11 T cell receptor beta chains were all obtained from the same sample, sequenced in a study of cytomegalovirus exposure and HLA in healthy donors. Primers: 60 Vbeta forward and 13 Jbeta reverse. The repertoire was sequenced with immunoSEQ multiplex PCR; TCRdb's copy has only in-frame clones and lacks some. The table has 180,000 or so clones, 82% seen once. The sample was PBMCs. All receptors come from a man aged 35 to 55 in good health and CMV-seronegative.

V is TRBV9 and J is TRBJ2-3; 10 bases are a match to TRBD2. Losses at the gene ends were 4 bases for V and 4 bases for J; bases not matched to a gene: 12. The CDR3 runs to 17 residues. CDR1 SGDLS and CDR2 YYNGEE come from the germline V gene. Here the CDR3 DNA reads TGTGCCAGCAGCTCTCGAGCCACTAGCGGGGTCTCAGATACGCAGTATTTT. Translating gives CASSSRATSGVSDTQYF.

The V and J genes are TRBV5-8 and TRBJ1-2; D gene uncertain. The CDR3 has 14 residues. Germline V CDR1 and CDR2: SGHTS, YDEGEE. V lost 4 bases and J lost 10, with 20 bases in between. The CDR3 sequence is CASSLQPWAVDYTF. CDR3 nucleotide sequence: TGTGCCAGCAGCCTCCAGCCGTGGGCAGTGGACTACACCTTC.

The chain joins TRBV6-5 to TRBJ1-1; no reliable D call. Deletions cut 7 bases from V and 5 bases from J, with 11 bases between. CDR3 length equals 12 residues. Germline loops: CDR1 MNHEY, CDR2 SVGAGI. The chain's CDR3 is CASTSRGTEAFF. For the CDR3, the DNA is TGTGCCAGCACCTCCAGAGGGACTGAAGCTTTCTTT.

The CDR3 sequence: CASSSPRGAGDNEQFF. CDR3 nucleotides: TGTGCCAGCAGTTCCCCCAGGGGGGCTGGGGACAATGAGCAGTTCTTC. This rearrangement joins TRBV28 to TRBJ2-1; weak D call: TRBD1 (7 bases). Germline lookup yields CDR1 MDHEN and CDR2 SYDVKM. CDR3 size: 16 residues. The germline V and J ends were trimmed by 4 bases and 5 bases, with 18 bases remaining between them.

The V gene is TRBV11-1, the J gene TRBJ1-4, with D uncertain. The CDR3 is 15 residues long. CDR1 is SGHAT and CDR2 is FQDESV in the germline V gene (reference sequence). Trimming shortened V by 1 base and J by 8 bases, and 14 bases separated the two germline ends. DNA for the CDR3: TGTGCCAGCAGCTTAGAGGCGTCAGGAGGAGAAAAACTGTTTTTT. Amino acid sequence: CASSLEASGGEKLFF.

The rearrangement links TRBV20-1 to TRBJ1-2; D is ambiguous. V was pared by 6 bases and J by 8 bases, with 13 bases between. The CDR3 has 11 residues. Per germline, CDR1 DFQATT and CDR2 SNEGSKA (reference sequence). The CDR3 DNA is TGCAGTGCCAGCGGTTGGGAGGGCTACACCTTC. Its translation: CSASGWEGYTF.

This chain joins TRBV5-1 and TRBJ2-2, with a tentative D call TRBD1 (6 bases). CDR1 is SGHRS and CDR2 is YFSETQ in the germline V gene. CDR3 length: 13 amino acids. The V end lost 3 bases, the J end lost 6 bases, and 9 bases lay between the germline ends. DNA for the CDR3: TGCGCCAGCAGCTGGGACAACTCCGGGGAGCTGTTTTTT. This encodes CASSWDNSGELFF.

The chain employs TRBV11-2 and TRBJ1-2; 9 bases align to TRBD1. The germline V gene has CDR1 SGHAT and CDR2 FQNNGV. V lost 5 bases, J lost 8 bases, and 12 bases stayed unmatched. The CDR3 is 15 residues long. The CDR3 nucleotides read TGTGCCAGCAGCCAACTTGGACAGGGGACGAGGGGCTACACCTTC. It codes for CASSQLGQGTRGYTF.

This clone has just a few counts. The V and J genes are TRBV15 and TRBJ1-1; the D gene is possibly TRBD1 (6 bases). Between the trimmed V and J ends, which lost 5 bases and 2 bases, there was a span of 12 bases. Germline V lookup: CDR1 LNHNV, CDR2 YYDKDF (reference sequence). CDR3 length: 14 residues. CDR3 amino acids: CATSRAGANTEAFF. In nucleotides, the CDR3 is TGTGCCACCAGCCGCGCGGGGGCTAACACTGAAGCTTTCTTT.

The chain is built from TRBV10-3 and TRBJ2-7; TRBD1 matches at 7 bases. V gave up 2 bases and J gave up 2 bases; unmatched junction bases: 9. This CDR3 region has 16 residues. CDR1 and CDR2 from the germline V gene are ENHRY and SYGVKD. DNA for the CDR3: TGTGCCATCAGTGAGGCCTTCGGGACAGTCGCCTACGAGCAGTACTTC. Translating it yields CAISEAFGTVAYEQYF.

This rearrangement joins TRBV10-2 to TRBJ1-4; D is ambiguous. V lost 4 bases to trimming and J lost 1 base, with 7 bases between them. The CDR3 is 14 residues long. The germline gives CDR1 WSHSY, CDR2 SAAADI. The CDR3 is CASSVAGTNEKLFF. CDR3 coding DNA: TGCGCCAGCAGTGTCGCAGGAACTAATGAAAAACTGTTTTTT.